This T cell receptor beta chain was observed in a study of blood T cell repertoires in COVID-19. The CDR3 is made up of 13 amino acids. V was clipped by 3 bases and J by 6 bases, with 14 bases between them. Germline CDR1 and CDR2: DFQATT and SNEGSKA (reference sequence). The protocol was immunoSEQ multiplex PCR, while the TCRdb copy is restricted to in-frame clones and leaves out a portion. This sample has approximately 300,000 clones, with nearly 90% found just once. Membership in each cohort depended on participant-reported clinical history. The specimen sequenced was PBMCs or T cells enriched from blood (not recorded which). The rearrangement uses TRBV20-1 and TRBJ1-1; D is unclear. The TCR was taken from a woman in her late teens or twenties with acute COVID-19. CDR3 nucleotide sequence: TGCAGTGCTAGTGGAGGCACCCAAGCTGAAGCTTTCTTT. Its translation is CSASGGTQAEAFF.